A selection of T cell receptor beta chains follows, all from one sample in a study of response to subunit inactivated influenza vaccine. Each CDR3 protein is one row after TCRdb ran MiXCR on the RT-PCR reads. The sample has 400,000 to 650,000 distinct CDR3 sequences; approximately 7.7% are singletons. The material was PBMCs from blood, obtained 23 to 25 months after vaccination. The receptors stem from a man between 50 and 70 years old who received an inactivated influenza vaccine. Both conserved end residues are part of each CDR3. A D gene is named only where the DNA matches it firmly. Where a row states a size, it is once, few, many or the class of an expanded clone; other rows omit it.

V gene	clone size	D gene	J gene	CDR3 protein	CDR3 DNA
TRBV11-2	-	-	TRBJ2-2	CASTRHHRELFF	TGTGCCAGCACCCGACACCACCGGGAGCTGTTTTTT
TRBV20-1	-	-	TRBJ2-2	CSAGTGIGSAGELFF	TGCAGTGCCGGGACGGGTATTGGTTCCGCCGGGGAGCTGTTTTTT
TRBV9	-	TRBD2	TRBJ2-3	CASSISGRTDTQYF	TGTGCCAGCAGCATTAGCGGGAGAACAGATACGCAGTATTTT
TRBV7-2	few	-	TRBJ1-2	CASSSSPNYGYTF	TGTGCCAGCAGCTCGTCCCCCAACTATGGCTACACCTTC
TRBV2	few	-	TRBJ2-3	CASSSLHLADTQYF	TGTGCCAGCAGCTCCCTCCACTTGGCAGATACGCAGTATTTT
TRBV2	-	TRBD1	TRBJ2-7	CASRTGPHFSSYEQYF	TGTGCCAGTCGGACAGGGCCTCATTTTAGCTCCTACGAGCAGTACTTC
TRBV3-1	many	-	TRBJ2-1	CASSPGGNNEQFF	TGTGCCAGCAGCCCGGGGGGCAACAATGAGCAGTTCTTC
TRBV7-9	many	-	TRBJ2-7	CASSFGGLAYEQYF	TGTGCCAGCAGCTTTGGGGGTTTGGCCTACGAGCAGTACTTC
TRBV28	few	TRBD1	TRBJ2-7	CASSSVSGTGTYEQYF	TGTGCCAGCAGTTCCGTCAGCGGGACAGGGACCTACGAGCAGTACTTC
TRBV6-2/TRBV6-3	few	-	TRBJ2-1	CASSSPRWGQTNEQFF	TGTGCCAGCAGCTCCCCAAGGTGGGGGCAGACCAATGAGCAGTTCTTC
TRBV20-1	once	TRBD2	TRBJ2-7	CSASSGGAAYEQYF	TGCAGTGCGTCTAGCGGGGGGGCGGCCTACGAGCAGTACTTC
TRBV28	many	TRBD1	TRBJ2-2	CASRRQGRNTGELFF	TGTGCCAGCAGGAGACAGGGGAGGAACACCGGGGAGCTGTTTTTT
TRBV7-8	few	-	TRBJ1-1	CASSLDVAGNTEAFF	TGTGCCAGCAGCTTAGATGTGGCAGGGAACACTGAAGCTTTCTTT
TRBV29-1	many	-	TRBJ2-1	CSVSQLYNEQFF	TGCAGCGTTTCACAGTTATACAATGAGCAGTTCTTC
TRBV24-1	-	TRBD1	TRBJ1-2	CATSDWTGSYTF	TGTGCCACCAGTGATTGGACAGGAAGCTACACCTTC
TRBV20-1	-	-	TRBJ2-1	CSAPLDPDTSSYNEQFF	TGCAGTGCCCCGCTAGACCCCGACACAAGCTCCTACAATGAGCAGTTCTTC
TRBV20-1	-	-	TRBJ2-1	CSGVAGDKNHNEQFF	TGCAGTGGCGTCGCCGGGGACAAGAATCACAATGAGCAGTTCTTC
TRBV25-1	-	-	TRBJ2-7	CASSEGGGETYEQYF	TGTGCCAGCAGTGAAGGAGGGGGCGAGACCTACGAGCAGTACTTC
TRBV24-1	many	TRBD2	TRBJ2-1	CATTSGRAGGHNEQFF	TGTGCCACCACCTCGGGACGAGCGGGGGGGCACAATGAGCAGTTCTTC
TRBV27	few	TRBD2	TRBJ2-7	CASMPLGAGAYEQYF	TGTGCCAGTATGCCCTTGGGAGCGGGGGCCTACGAGCAGTACTTC
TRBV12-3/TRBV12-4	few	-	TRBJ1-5	CASTSLDGSNQPQHF	TGTGCCAGCACCTCTTTGGACGGTAGCAATCAGCCCCAGCATTTT
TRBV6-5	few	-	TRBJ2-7	CASSYRNEQYF	TGTGCCAGCAGTTACAGAAACGAGCAGTACTTC
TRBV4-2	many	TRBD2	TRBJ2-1	CASSQDVSGRAIEQFF	TGTGCCAGCAGCCAAGATGTTAGCGGGAGGGCCATTGAGCAGTTCTTC
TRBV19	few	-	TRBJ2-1	CASSPSRVPSNEQFF	TGTGCCAGTAGCCCCTCTCGGGTCCCTTCCAATGAGCAGTTCTTC
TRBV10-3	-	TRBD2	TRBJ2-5	CAIRSGSQETQYF	TGTGCCATCCGCAGCGGGAGCCAAGAGACCCAGTACTTC
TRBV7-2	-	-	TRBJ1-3	CASSIGQNTIYF	TGTGCCAGCAGCATAGGACAAAACACCATATATTTT
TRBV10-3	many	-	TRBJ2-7	CAISETGYEQYF	TGTGCCATCAGTGAGACGGGTTACGAGCAGTACTTC
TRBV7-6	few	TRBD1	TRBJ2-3	CASSFRTGQGADTQYF	TGTGCCAGCAGCTTCCGAACGGGACAGGGGGCAGATACGCAGTATTTT
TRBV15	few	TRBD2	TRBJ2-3	CATSRGSGRTDTQYF	TGTGCCACCAGCAGAGGTAGCGGGAGAACAGATACGCAGTATTTT
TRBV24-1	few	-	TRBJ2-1	CATSITGGYNEQFF	TGTGCCACCAGTATAACCGGGGGCTACAATGAGCAGTTCTTC
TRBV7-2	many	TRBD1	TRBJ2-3	CASLQGITDTQYF	TGTGCCAGCTTACAGGGGATCACAGATACGCAGTATTTT
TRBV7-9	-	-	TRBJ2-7	CASSLAVDRRADEQYF	TGTGCCAGCAGCTTAGCGGTGGATCGTCGGGCCGACGAGCAGTACTTC
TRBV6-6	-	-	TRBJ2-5	CASSPGTQETQDF	TGTGCCAGCAGCCCCGGGACCCAAGAGACCCAGGACTTC
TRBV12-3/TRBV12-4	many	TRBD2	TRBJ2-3	CASSPGRAYTDTQYF	TGTGCCAGCTCCCCAGGGAGGGCCTACACAGATACGCAGTATTTT
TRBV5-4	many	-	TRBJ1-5	CASSLDPGSHQPQHF	TGTGCCAGCAGCTTGGACCCGGGATCTCATCAGCCCCAGCATTTT
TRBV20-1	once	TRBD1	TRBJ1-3	CSARPTGVSGNTIYF	TGCAGTGCTAGACCCACAGGGGTCTCTGGAAACACCATATATTTT
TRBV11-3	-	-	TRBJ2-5	CASSKDWTYQETQYF	TGTGCCAGCAGCAAAGACTGGACCTACCAAGAGACCCAGTACTTC
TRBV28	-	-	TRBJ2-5	CASTPLALGLETQYF	TGTGCCAGCACTCCCCTAGCACTGGGCCTAGAGACCCAGTACTTC
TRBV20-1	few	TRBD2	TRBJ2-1	CSARDPRTSGGRNEQFF	TGCAGTGCTAGAGACCCGAGGACTAGCGGGGGGAGGAATGAGCAGTTCTTC
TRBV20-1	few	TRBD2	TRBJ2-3	CSARAGGPGDTQYF	TGCAGTGCTAGAGCGGGAGGGCCCGGAGATACGCAGTATTTT
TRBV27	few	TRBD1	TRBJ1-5	CASPTPTRTGGHSNQPQHF	TGTGCCAGTCCCACCCCCACCCGGACAGGGGGCCATAGCAATCAGCCCCAGCATTTT
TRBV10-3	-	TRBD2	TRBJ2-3	CAISDGQEGLAGSTDTQYF	TGTGCCATCAGTGACGGACAGGAGGGACTAGCGGGAAGCACAGATACGCAGTATTTT
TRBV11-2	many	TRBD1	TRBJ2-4	CASSTGGINYVAKNIQYF	TGTGCCAGCAGCACAGGGGGTATTAATTACGTAGCCAAAAACATTCAGTACTTC
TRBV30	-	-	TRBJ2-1	CAWSVTKGLQWGNEQFF	TGTGCCTGGAGTGTAACGAAGGGCTTACAATGGGGCAATGAGCAGTTCTTC
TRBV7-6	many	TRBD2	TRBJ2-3	CASSPRLAGGLTDTQYF	TGTGCCAGCAGCCCCCGACTAGCGGGGGGACTCACAGATACGCAGTATTTT
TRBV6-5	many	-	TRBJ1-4	CASSYGGQGSEKLFF	TGTGCCAGCAGTTACGGAGGTCAGGGAAGCGAAAAACTGTTTTTT
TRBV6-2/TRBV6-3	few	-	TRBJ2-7	CASSYSGEQYF	TGTGCCAGCAGTTACTCGGGCGAGCAGTACTTC
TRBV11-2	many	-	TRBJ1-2	CASSLDTGGYTF	TGTGCCAGCAGCTTAGATACAGGCGGCTACACCTTC
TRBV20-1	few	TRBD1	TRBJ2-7	CSARRTGISYEQYF	TGCAGTGCTAGACGGACAGGAATCTCCTACGAGCAGTACTTC
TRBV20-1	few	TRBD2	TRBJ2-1	CSAIGTRSNEQFF	TGCAGTGCCATAGGGACTAGATCGAATGAGCAGTTCTTC
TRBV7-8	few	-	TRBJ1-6	CASSLPSEFSPLHF	TGTGCCAGCAGCTTACCGTCTGAATTTTCACCCCTCCACTTT
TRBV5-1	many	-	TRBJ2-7	CASSLGGRSSYEQYF	TGCGCCAGCAGCTTGGGGGGTCGGAGCTCCTACGAGCAGTACTTC
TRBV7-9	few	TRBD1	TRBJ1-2	CASSLDWQGVVAGGYTF	TGTGCCAGCAGCTTAGATTGGCAGGGGGTCGTTGCGGGCGGCTACACCTTC
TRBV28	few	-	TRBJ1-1	CASSSWRMMNTEAFF	TGTGCCAGCAGCTCCTGGCGAATGATGAACACTGAAGCTTTCTTT